This T cell receptor (beta chain) was captured in a study of T cell repertoires in cytomegalovirus infection. Study-level background: Selection of CMV epitopes for the study included recently identified HLA-C-restricted and well-studied HLA-B-restricted ones. Matching HLA type, along with CMV infection, was indicated by public TCR beta signatures.

This clonotype was seen only a few times. Its antigen is as yet unknown. The CDR3 is 16 residues long. Germline-derived CDR1 and CDR2 are MNHNS and SASEGT. Unmatched junction bases numbered 17, after V lost 6 bases and J lost 9 bases. Study results and caveats: Summed frequency of public TCR beta families distinguished CMV carriers with the relevant HLA. Within the response measured ex vivo, HLA-C-restricted CMV-specific TCR beta clonotypes were dominant.

TCRdb called the reads again in MiXCR, with one record for every CDR3 protein. The data show about 470,000 distinct CDR3 sequences, with 42% seen just once and roughly two fifths held by the top ten. The chain carries TRBV6-1 and TRBJ2-1, with 7 bases fitting TRBD2. Material: cultured PBMCs, obtained from culture after CMV antigen stimulation. The TCR was taken from a human donor in good health (CMV status not recorded). Some clones in this sample may be carry-over from other donors' samples. The CDR3 region has the DNA TGTGCCAGCAGGACCTTCGGAAGCGGGGCCTTCTCTGAGCAGTTCTTC. Translation: CASRTFGSGAFSEQFF.